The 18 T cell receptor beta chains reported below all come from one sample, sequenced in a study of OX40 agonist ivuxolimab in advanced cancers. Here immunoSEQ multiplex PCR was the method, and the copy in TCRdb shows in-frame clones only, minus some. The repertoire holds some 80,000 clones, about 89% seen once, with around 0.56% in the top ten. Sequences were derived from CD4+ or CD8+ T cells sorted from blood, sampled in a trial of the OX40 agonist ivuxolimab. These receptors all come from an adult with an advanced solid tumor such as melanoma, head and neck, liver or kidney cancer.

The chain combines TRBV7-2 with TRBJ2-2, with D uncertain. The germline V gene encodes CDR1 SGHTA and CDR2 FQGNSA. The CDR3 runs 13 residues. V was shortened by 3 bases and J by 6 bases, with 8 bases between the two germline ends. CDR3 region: CASSFLEAGELFF. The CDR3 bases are TGTGCCAGCAGCTTCCTCGAGGCCGGGGAGCTGTTTTTT.

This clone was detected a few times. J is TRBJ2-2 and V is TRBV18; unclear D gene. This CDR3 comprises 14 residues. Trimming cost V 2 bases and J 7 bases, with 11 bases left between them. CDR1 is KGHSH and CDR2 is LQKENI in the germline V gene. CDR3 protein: CASSPADLRGELFF. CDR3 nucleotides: TGTGCCAGCTCACCAGCCGACCTCCGCGGGGAGCTGTTTTTT.

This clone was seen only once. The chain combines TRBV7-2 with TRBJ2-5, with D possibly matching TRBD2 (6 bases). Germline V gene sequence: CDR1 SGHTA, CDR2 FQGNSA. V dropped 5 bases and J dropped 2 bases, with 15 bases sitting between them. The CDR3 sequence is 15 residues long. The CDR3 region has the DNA TGTGCCAGCAGCCGGTATGGGAGGACACAAGAGACCCAGTACTTC. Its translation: CASSRYGRTQETQYF. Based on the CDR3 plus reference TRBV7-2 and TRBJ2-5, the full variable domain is GAGVSQSPSNKVTEKGKDVELRCDPISGHTALYWYRQSLGQGLEFLIYFQGNSAPDKSGLPSDRFSAERTGGSVSTLTIQRTQQEDSAVYLCASSRYGRTQETQYFGPGTRLLVL.

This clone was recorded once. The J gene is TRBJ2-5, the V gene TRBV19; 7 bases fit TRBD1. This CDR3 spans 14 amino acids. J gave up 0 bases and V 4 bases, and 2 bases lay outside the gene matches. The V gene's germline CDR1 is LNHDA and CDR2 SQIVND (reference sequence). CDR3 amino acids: CASSTGTDQETQYF. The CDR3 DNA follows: TGTGCCAGTAGTACCGGGACAGACCAAGAGACCCAGTACTTC.

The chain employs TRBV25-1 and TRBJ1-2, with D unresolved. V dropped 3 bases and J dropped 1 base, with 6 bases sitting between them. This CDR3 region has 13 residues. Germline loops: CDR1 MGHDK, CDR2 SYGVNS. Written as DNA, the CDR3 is TGTGCCAGCAGTGATCCCATTAACTATGGCTACACCTTC. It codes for CASSDPINYGYTF.

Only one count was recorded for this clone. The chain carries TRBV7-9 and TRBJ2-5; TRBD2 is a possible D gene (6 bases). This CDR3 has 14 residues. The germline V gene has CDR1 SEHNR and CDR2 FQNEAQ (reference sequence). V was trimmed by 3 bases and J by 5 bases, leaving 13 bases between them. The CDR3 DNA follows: TGTGCCAGCAGCTTTGGGGGGAGAGAGGAGACCCAGTACTTC. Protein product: CASSFGGREETQYF. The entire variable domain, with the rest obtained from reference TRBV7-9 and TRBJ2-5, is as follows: DTGVSQNPRHKITKRGQNVTFRCDPISEHNRLYWYRQTLGQGPEFLTYFQNEAQLEKSRLLSDRFSAERPKGSFSTLEIQRTEQGDSAMYLCASSFGGREETQYFGPGTRLLVL.

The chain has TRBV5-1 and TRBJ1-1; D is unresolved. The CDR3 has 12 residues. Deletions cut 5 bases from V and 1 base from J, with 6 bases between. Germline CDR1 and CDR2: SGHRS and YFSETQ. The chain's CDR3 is CASRGWNTEAFF. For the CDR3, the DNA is TGCGCCAGCAGAGGGTGGAACACTGAAGCTTTCTTT.

The CDR3 region has the DNA TGTGCCAGCAGTGCCAACAGGGGCAGTTCCAATCAGCCCCAGCATTTT. This gives the protein CASSANRGSSNQPQHF. This chain uses TRBV6-1 with TRBJ1-5; 7 nucleotides match TRBD1. The J segment lost 3 bases and the V segment lost 4 bases, leaving 9 bases of the junction unmatched. CDR3 length equals 16 residues. Germline V gene data show CDR1 as MNHNS and CDR2 as SASEGT.

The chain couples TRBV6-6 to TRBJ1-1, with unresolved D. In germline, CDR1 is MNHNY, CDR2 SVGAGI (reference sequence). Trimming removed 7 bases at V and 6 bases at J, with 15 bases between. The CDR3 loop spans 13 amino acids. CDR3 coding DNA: TGTGCCAGCACAACAAGGAGACTGTCTGAAGCTTTCTTT. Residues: CASTTRRLSEAFF.

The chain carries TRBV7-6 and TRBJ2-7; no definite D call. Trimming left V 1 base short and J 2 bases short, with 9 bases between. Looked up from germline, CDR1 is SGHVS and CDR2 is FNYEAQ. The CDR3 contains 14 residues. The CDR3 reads CASSLDTGPYEQYF. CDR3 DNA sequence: TGTGCCAGCAGCTTAGATACGGGCCCCTACGAGCAGTACTTC.

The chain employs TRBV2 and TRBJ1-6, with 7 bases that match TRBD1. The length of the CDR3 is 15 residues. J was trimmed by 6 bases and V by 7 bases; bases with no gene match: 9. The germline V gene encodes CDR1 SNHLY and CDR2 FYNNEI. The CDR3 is CASIRSGQTNSPLHF. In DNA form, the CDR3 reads TGTGCCAGCATCAGGTCGGGACAGACTAATTCACCCCTCCACTTT.

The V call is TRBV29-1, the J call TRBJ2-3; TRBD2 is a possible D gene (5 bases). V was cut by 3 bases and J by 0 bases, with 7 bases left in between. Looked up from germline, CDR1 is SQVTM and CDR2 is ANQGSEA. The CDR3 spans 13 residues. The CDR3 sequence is CSVEGASTDTQYF. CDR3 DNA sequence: TGCAGCGTTGAGGGAGCCAGCACAGATACGCAGTATTTT.

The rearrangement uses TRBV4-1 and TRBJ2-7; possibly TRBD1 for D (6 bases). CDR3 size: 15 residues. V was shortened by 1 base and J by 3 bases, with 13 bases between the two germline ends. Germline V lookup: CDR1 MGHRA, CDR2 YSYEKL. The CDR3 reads CASSQGTVGFYEQYF. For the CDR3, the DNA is TGCGCCAGCAGCCAAGGGACAGTGGGGTTCTACGAGCAGTACTTC.

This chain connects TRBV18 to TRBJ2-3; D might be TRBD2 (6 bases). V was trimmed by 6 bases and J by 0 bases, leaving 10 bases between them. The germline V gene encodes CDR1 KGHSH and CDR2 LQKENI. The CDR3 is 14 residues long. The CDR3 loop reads CASSAGSSTDTQYF. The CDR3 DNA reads TGTGCCAGCTCCGCGGGGTCTAGCACAGATACGCAGTATTTT.

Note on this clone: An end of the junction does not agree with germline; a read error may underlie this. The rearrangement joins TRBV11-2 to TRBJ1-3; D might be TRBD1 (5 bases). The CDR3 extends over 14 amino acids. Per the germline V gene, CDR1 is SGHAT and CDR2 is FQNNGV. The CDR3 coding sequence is TGTGCCAGCAGCTTTTGGGGCTCTGGGAACACCATATATTTT. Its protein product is CASSFWGSGNTIYF.

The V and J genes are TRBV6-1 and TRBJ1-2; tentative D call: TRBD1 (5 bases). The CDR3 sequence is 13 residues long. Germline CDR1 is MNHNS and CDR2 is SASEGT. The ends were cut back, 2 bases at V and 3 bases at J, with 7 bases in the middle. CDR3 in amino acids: CASSEWGDYGYTF. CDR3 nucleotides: TGTGCCAGCAGTGAATGGGGCGACTATGGCTACACCTTC.

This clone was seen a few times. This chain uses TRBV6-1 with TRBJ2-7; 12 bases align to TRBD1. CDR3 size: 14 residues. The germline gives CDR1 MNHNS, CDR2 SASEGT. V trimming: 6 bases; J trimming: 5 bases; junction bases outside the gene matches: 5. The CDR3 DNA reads TGTGCCAGCAGGACCGGGACAGGGGGCCACGAGCAGTACTTC. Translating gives CASRTGTGGHEQYF.

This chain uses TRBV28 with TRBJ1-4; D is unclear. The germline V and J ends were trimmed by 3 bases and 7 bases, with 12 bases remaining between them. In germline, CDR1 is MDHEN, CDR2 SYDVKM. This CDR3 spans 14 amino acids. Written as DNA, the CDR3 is TGTGCCAGCAGTTTTCCGCCGCAGGTTGAAAAACTGTTTTTT. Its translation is CASSFPPQVEKLFF.